The TCR beta chain described here comes from a study of blood T cells in healthy people across ages. The CDR3 runs 14 residues. Germline trimming cut 7 bases from V and 1 base from J; bases unmatched to any gene: 4. Germline-derived CDR1 and CDR2 are SQVTM and ANQGSEA. Primers used in a second PCR of roughly 7 to 12 cycles were a sample-barcoded 5' primer and a J-beta primer mix. Each CDR3 protein is one row after TCRdb ran MiXCR on the 5' RACE reads. The profile shows 1.5 million to 2 million distinct CDR3 sequences, roughly 49% of them singletons. The clonotype was recovered from a woman between 40 and 50 years old in good health. This chain links TRBV29-1 with TRBJ1-5, with 10 bases matching TRBD1. The sample taken for sequencing was blood. As DNA, the CDR3 is TGCAGCGCCGCGGGACAGGGGAGCAATCAGCCCCAGCATTTT. This gives the protein CSAAGQGSNQPQHF.